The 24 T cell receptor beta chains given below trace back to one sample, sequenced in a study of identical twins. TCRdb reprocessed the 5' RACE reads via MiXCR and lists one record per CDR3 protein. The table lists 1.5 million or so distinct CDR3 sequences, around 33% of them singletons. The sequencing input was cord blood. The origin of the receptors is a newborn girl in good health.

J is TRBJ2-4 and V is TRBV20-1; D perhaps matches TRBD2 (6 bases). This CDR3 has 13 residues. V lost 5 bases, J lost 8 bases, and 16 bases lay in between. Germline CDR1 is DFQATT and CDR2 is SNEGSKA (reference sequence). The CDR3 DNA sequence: TGCAGTGCTGGCCGGGACTCGAAAGACATTCAGTACTTC. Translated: CSAGRDSKDIQYF.

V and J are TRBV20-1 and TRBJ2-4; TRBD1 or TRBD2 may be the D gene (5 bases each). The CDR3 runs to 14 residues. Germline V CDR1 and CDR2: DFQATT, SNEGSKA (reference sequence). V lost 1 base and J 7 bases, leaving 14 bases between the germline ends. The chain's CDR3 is CSARGPGKGNIQYF. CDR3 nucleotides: TGCAGTGCTAGAGGCCCCGGGAAGGGGAACATTCAGTACTTC.

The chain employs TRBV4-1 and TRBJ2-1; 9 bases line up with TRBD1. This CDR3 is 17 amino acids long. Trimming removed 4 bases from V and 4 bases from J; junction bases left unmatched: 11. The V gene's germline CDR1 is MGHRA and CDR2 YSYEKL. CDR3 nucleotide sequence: TGCGCCAGCAGCCGCTTACCGTGGGACAGGGTGTACAATGAGCAGTTCTTC. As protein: CASSRLPWDRVYNEQFF.

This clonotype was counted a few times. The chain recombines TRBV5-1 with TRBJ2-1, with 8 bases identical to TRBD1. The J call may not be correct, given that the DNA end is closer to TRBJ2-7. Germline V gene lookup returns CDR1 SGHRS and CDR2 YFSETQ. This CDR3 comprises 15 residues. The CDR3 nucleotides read TGCGCCAGCAGCTTGAATCAGGGGGCAGCGAATGAGCAGTACTTC. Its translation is CASSLNQGAANEQYF.

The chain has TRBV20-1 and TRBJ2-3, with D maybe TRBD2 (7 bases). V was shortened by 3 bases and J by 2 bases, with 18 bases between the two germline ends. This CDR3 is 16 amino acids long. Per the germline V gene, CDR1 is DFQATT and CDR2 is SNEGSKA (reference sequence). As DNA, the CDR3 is TGCAGTGCTAGTGGGGGGCCTAGCGGATACACAGATACGCAGTATTTT. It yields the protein CSASGGPSGYTDTQYF.

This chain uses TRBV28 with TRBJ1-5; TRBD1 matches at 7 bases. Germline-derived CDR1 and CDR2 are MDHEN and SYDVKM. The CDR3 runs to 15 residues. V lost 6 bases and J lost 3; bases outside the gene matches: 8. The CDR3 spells CASRNRTGPNQPQHF. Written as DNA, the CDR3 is TGTGCCAGCAGAAATCGGACAGGCCCCAATCAGCCCCAGCATTTT.

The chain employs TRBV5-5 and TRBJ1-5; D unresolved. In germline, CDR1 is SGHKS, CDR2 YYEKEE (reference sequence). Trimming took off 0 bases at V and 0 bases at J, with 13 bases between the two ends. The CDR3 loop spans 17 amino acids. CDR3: CASSLAATIYSNQPQHF. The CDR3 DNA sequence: TGTGCCAGCAGCTTGGCGGCTACAATCTATAGCAATCAGCCCCAGCATTTT.

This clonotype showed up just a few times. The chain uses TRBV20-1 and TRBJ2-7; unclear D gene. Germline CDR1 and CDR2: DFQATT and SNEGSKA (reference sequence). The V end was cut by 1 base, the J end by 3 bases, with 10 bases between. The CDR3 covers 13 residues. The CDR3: CSARGLPSYEQYF. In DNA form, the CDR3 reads TGCAGTGCTAGAGGGCTACCTAGCTACGAGCAGTACTTC.

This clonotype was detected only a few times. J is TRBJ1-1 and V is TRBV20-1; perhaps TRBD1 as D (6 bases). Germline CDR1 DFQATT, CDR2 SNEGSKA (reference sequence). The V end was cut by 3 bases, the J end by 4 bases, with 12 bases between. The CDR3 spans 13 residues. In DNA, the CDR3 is TGCAGTGCTAGGTCCCCGGGGGCCACTGAAGCTTTCTTT. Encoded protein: CSARSPGATEAFF.

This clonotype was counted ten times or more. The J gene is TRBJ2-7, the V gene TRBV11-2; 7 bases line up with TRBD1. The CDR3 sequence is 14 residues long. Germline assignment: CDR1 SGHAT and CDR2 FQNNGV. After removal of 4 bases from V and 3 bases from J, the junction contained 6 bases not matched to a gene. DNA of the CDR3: TGTGCCAGCAGCTACCGGGACAGACTCTACGAGCAGTACTTC. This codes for CASSYRDRLYEQYF.

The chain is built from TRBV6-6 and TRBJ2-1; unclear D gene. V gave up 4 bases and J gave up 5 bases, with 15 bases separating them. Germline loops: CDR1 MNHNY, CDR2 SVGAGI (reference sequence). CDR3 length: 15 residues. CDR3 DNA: TGTGCCAGCAGTTTCTCGGGCCATACAAACAATGAGCAGTTCTTC. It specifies CASSFSGHTNNEQFF.

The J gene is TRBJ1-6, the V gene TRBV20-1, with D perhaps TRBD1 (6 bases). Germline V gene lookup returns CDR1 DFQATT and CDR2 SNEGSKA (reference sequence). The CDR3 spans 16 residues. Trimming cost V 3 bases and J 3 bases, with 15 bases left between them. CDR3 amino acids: CSASRIGGHYNSPLHF. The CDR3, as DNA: TGCAGTGCTAGCCGAATCGGGGGGCACTATAATTCACCCCTCCACTTT.

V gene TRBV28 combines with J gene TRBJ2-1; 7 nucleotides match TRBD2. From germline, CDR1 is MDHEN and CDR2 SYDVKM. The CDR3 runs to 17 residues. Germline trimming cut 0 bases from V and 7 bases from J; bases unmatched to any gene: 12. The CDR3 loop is CASSLWGGERSGNEQFF. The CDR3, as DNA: TGTGCCAGCAGTTTATGGGGAGGGGAGCGGTCTGGGAATGAGCAGTTCTTC. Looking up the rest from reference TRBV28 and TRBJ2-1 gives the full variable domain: DVKVTQSSRYLVKRTGEKVFLECVQDMDHENMFWYRQDPGLGLRLIYFSYDVKMKEKGDIPEGYSVSREKKERFSLILESASTNQTSMYLCASSLWGGERSGNEQFFGPGTRLTVL.

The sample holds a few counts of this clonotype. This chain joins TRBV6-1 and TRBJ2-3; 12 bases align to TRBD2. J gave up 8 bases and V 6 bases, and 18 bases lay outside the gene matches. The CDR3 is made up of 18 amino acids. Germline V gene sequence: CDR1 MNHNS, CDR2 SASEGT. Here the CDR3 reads CASRQNPTSGGPLGTQYF. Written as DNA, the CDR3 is TGTGCCAGCAGACAAAACCCGACTAGCGGGGGTCCTCTAGGTACGCAGTATTTT.

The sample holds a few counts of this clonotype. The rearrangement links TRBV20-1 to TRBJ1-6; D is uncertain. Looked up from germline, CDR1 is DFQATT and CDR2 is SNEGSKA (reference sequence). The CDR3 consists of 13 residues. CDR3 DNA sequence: TGCACCTCTTGGGAAGGACATAATTCACCCCTCCACTTT. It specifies CTSWEGHNSPLHF.

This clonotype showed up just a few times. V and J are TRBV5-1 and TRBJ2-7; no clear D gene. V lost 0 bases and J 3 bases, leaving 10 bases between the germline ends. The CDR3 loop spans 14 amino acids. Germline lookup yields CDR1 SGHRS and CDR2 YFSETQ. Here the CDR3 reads CASSLVGNHYEQYF. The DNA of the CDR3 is TGCGCCAGCAGCTTGGTTGGGAATCACTACGAGCAGTACTTC.

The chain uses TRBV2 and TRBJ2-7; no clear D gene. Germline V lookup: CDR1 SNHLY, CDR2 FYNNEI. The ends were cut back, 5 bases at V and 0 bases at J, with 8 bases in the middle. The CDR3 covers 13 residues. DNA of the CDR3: TGTGCCAGCAGTATCCACACCTCCTACGAGCAGTACTTC. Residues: CASSIHTSYEQYF.

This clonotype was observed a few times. The CDR3 coding sequence is TGTGCCATCAGTGAGTTTCAGGGGGCGTCCTACGAGCAGTACTTC. Its translation is CAISEFQGASYEQYF. V and J are TRBV10-3 and TRBJ2-7, with 8 bases aligning to TRBD1. V lost 1 base and J lost 1; bases outside the gene matches: 3. CDR1 ENHRY and CDR2 SYGVKD come from the germline V gene. The CDR3 has 15 amino acids.

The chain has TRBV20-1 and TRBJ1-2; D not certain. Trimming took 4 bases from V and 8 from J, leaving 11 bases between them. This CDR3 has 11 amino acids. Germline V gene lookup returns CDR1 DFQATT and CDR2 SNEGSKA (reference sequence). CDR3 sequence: CSATLLRGYTF. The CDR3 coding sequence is TGCAGTGCTACTCTCCTCCGGGGCTACACCTTC.

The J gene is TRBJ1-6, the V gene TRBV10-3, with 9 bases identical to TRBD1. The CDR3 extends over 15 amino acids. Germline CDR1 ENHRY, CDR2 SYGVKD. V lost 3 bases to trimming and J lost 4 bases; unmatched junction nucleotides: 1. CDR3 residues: CAISEQGAYNSPLHF. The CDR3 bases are TGTGCCATCAGTGAACAGGGGGCATATAATTCACCCCTCCACTTT.

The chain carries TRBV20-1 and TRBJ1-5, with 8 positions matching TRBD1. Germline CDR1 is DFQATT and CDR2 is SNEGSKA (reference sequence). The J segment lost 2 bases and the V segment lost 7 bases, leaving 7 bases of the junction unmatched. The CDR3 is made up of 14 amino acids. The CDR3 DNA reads TGCAGTGTCCCCGGACAGGGCGGCAATCAGCCCCAGCATTTT. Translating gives CSVPGQGGNQPQHF.

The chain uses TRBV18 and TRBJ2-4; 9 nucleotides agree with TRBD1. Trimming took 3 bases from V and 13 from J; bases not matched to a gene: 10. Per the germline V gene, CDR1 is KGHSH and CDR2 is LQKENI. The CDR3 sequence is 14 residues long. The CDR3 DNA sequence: TGTGCCAGCTCACCGCAACAGGGGGCCAATGAGCAGTACTTC. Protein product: CASSPQQGANEQYF. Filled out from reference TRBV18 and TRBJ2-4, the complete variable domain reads NAGVMQNPRHLVRRRGQEARLRCSPMKGHSHVYWYRQLPEEGLKFMVYLQKENIIDESGMPKERFSAEFPKEGPSILRIQQVVRGDSAAYFCASSPQQGANEQYFGAGTRLSVL.

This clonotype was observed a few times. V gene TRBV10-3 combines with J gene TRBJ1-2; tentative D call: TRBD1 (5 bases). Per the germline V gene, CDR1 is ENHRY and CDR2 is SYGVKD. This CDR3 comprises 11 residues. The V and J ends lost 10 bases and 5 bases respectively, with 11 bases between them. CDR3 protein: CATQDTYGYTF. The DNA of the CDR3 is TGTGCCACCCAGGACACTTATGGCTACACCTTC.

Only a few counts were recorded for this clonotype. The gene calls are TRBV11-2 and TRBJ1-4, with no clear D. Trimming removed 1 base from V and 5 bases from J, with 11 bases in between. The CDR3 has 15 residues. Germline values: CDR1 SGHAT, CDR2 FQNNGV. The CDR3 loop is CASSLGTLGNEKLFF. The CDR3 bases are TGTGCCAGCAGCTTAGGAACTCTTGGGAATGAAAAACTGTTTTTT.